This is a list of T cell receptor beta chains from one sample in a study of T cells in Graves' hyperthyroidism and ophthalmopathy. TCRdb fed the multiplex PCR reads into MiXCR, producing one record per CDR3 protein. Among some 570,000 distinct CDR3 sequences listed, 15% to 20% were seen once. The material sequenced was blood. Source of these receptors: a woman aged 18-29 years with Graves' ophthalmopathy. Each CDR3 is given with its conserved first and last residue. Fields, in order: V gene, J gene, clone size, D gene, CDR3 protein, CDR3 DNA. D genes are given only for firm matches. Size tells how often a clone was seen (once, few, many) or the class of an expanded clone, and some rows leave it out.

v_gene: TRBV11-2; j_gene: TRBJ1-6; abundance: -; d_gene: -; CDR3aa: CASSETENSPLHF; CDR3nt: TGCGCCAGCAGTGAAACTGAAAATTCACCCCTCCACTTT
v_gene: TRBV6-1; j_gene: TRBJ2-7; abundance: few; d_gene: TRBD2; CDR3aa: CASSERRGGQDEQYF; CDR3nt: TGTGCCAGCAGTGAACGGCGGGGGGGCCAAGACGAGCAGTACTTC
v_gene: TRBV20-1; j_gene: TRBJ1-5; abundance: few; d_gene: -; CDR3aa: CSAADLNRTRAQHF; CDR3nt: TGCAGTGCTGCTGACTTGAACCGAACCAGGGCCCAGCATTTT
v_gene: TRBV3-1; j_gene: TRBJ1-2; abundance: many; d_gene: -; CDR3aa: CASSQGQGLYGYTF; CDR3nt: TGTGCCAGCAGCCAAGGTCAGGGACTCTATGGCTACACCTTC
v_gene: TRBV20-1; j_gene: TRBJ1-5; abundance: many; d_gene: -; CDR3aa: CSAREGLMNQPQHF; CDR3nt: TGCAGTGCTAGAGAGGGGTTGATGAATCAGCCCCAGCATTTT
v_gene: TRBV7-2; j_gene: TRBJ1-5; abundance: many; d_gene: -; CDR3aa: CASSLRASNQPQHF; CDR3nt: TGTGCCAGCAGCTTACGGGCAAGCAATCAGCCCCAGCATTTT
v_gene: TRBV6-5; j_gene: TRBJ2-7; abundance: many; d_gene: -; CDR3aa: CASSYSGSYEQYF; CDR3nt: TGTGCCAGCAGTTACTCAGGCTCCTACGAGCAGTACTTC
v_gene: TRBV4-1; j_gene: TRBJ2-5; abundance: -; d_gene: -; CDR3aa: CASSQVLVASEGGETQYF; CDR3nt: TGCGCCAGCAGCCAAGTCCTGGTGGCTAGCGAGGGCGGAGAGACCCAGTACTTC
v_gene: TRBV28; j_gene: TRBJ2-2; abundance: many; d_gene: -; CDR3aa: CASSLSRGDTGELFF; CDR3nt: TGTGCCAGCAGTTTAAGCAGGGGGGACACCGGGGAGCTGTTTTTT
v_gene: TRBV6-5; j_gene: TRBJ1-3; abundance: -; d_gene: -; CDR3aa: CASSYSSGQWSGNTIYF; CDR3nt: TGTGCCAGCAGTTACTCCTCGGGACAATGGTCTGGAAACACCATATATTTT
v_gene: TRBV25-1; j_gene: TRBJ1-2; abundance: few; d_gene: -; CDR3aa: CASLPRNYGYTF; CDR3nt: TGTGCCAGCCTACCCCGGAACTATGGCTACACCTTC
v_gene: TRBV3-1; j_gene: TRBJ2-7; abundance: many; d_gene: -; CDR3aa: CASSQDSSNPYEQYF; CDR3nt: TGTGCCAGCAGCCAAGATAGCTCGAACCCCTACGAGCAGTACTTC
v_gene: TRBV20-1; j_gene: TRBJ1-2; abundance: -; d_gene: -; CDR3aa: CSARDSVANTF; CDR3nt: TGCAGTGCTAGAGACTCAGTAGCTAACACCTTC
v_gene: TRBV2; j_gene: TRBJ2-5; abundance: -; d_gene: -; CDR3aa: CASGVGSWETQYF; CDR3nt: TGTGCCAGCGGGGTGGGTTCATGGGAGACCCAGTACTTC
v_gene: TRBV6-5; j_gene: TRBJ2-1; abundance: -; d_gene: TRBD2; CDR3aa: CASSYSLAGATRDEQFF; CDR3nt: TGTGCCAGCAGTTACTCGTTAGCGGGGGCAACACGGGATGAGCAGTTCTTC
v_gene: TRBV20-1; j_gene: TRBJ1-4; abundance: -; d_gene: TRBD1; CDR3aa: CSALGTGGNEKLFF; CDR3nt: TGCAGTGCCTTAGGGACAGGGGGTAATGAAAAACTGTTTTTT
v_gene: TRBV19; j_gene: TRBJ1-5; abundance: few; d_gene: TRBD1; CDR3aa: CASSTDRGLGNQPQHF; CDR3nt: TGTGCCAGTAGTACCGACAGGGGGCTCGGCAATCAGCCCCAGCATTTT
v_gene: TRBV4-2; j_gene: TRBJ1-1; abundance: many; d_gene: -; CDR3aa: CASSQDVAAGTNTEAFF; CDR3nt: TGTGCCAGCAGCCAAGACGTAGCGGCAGGAACGAACACTGAAGCTTTCTTT
v_gene: TRBV28; j_gene: TRBJ2-1; abundance: -; d_gene: -; CDR3aa: CASTLGSLPYNEQFF; CDR3nt: TGTGCCAGCACCCTAGGGTCCTTACCCTACAATGAGCAGTTCTTC
v_gene: TRBV6-2/TRBV6-3; j_gene: TRBJ2-7; abundance: many; d_gene: TRBD1; CDR3aa: CASSYLGQPSYEQYF; CDR3nt: TGTGCCAGCAGTTACTTGGGACAGCCATCCTACGAGCAGTACTTC
v_gene: TRBV2; j_gene: TRBJ2-7; abundance: many; d_gene: -; CDR3aa: CASSEPPGIVAYEQYF; CDR3nt: TGTGCCAGCAGTGAACCCCCGGGTATTGTCGCCTACGAGCAGTACTTC
v_gene: TRBV20-1; j_gene: TRBJ1-4; abundance: many; d_gene: TRBD1; CDR3aa: CSARPTGSGEKLFF; CDR3nt: TGCAGTGCTAGACCGACAGGGTCGGGTGAAAAACTGTTTTTT
v_gene: TRBV7-9; j_gene: TRBJ1-3; abundance: -; d_gene: -; CDR3aa: CASSLRVDSGNTIYF; CDR3nt: TGTGCCAGCAGCCTAAGGGTCGACTCTGGAAACACCATATATTTT
v_gene: TRBV5-1; j_gene: TRBJ2-7; abundance: many; d_gene: -; CDR3aa: CASSPFGTKTYEQYF; CDR3nt: TGCGCCAGCAGCCCGTTCGGGACAAAAACCTACGAGCAGTACTTC
v_gene: TRBV6-2/TRBV6-3; j_gene: TRBJ2-1; abundance: many; d_gene: -; CDR3aa: CASNSNFEQFF; CDR3nt: TGTGCCAGCAATTCGAATTTTGAGCAGTTCTTC
v_gene: TRBV4-2; j_gene: TRBJ2-1; abundance: -; d_gene: TRBD2; CDR3aa: CASSQLSGRASNEQFF; CDR3nt: TGTGCCAGCAGCCAACTAAGCGGGAGGGCCAGCAATGAGCAGTTCTTC
v_gene: TRBV3-1; j_gene: TRBJ2-7; abundance: many; d_gene: TRBD2; CDR3aa: CASSQQYSGRLYEQYF; CDR3nt: TGTGCCAGCAGCCAACAATATAGCGGGAGGCTCTACGAGCAGTACTTC
v_gene: TRBV11-2; j_gene: TRBJ2-1; abundance: many; d_gene: TRBD2; CDR3aa: CASSLDVVGRTSPYNEQFF; CDR3nt: TGTGCCAGCAGCTTAGATGTAGTTGGTAGGACTAGTCCCTACAATGAGCAGTTCTTC
v_gene: TRBV5-6; j_gene: TRBJ2-7; abundance: many; d_gene: -; CDR3aa: CASSPGTNIPLHEQYF; CDR3nt: TGTGCCAGCAGCCCGGGGACCAATATCCCCCTACACGAGCAGTACTTC
v_gene: TRBV30; j_gene: TRBJ2-7; abundance: many; d_gene: -; CDR3aa: CAWSGGAAYEQYF; CDR3nt: TGTGCCTGGAGTGGGGGGGCAGCCTACGAGCAGTACTTC
v_gene: TRBV5-1; j_gene: TRBJ1-2; abundance: -; d_gene: TRBD1; CDR3aa: CASSFRQGADGYTF; CDR3nt: TGCGCCAGCAGCTTCCGACAGGGGGCCGATGGCTACACCTTC
v_gene: TRBV28; j_gene: TRBJ2-6; abundance: many; d_gene: -; CDR3aa: CASSTPGSGANVLTF; CDR3nt: TGTGCCAGCAGTACCCCTGGCTCTGGGGCCAACGTCCTGACTTTC
v_gene: TRBV2; j_gene: TRBJ2-1; abundance: many; d_gene: -; CDR3aa: CASNREQNNEQFF; CDR3nt: TGTGCCAGCAATCGGGAGCAGAACAATGAGCAGTTCTTC
v_gene: TRBV18; j_gene: TRBJ1-2; abundance: few; d_gene: TRBD1; CDR3aa: CASSPLYLGQGEDGYTF; CDR3nt: TGTGCCAGCTCACCGCTTTACCTGGGACAGGGAGAGGATGGCTACACCTTC
v_gene: TRBV7-9; j_gene: TRBJ2-1; abundance: -; d_gene: TRBD2; CDR3aa: CASSLDPTSGPRRTYNEQFF; CDR3nt: TGTGCCAGCAGCTTGGATCCGACTAGCGGGCCACGACGGACCTACAATGAGCAGTTCTTC
v_gene: TRBV12-3/TRBV12-4; j_gene: TRBJ2-3; abundance: -; d_gene: TRBD2; CDR3aa: CASSLAGLAGVNTQYF; CDR3nt: TGTGCCAGCAGCCTGGCGGGACTAGCGGGAGTAAATACGCAGTATTTT
v_gene: TRBV27; j_gene: TRBJ2-1; abundance: many; d_gene: -; CDR3aa: CASSITGTLHNEQFF; CDR3nt: TGTGCCAGCAGTATCACCGGGACTCTACACAATGAGCAGTTCTTC
v_gene: TRBV4-1; j_gene: TRBJ1-2; abundance: few; d_gene: TRBD1; CDR3aa: CASSPPGQGAIYTF; CDR3nt: TGCGCCAGCAGCCCCCCGGGGCAGGGGGCTATTTACACCTTC
v_gene: TRBV29-1; j_gene: TRBJ2-3; abundance: -; d_gene: -; CDR3aa: CSVADYQGSGDTQYF; CDR3nt: TGCAGCGTCGCGGACTATCAAGGGAGTGGGGATACGCAGTATTTT
v_gene: TRBV27; j_gene: TRBJ2-1; abundance: few; d_gene: TRBD2; CDR3aa: CASSLSGRRSYNEQFF; CDR3nt: TGTGCCAGCAGTTTGAGCGGGAGAAGGTCCTACAATGAGCAGTTCTTC
v_gene: TRBV6-1; j_gene: TRBJ1-1; abundance: many; d_gene: -; CDR3aa: CASSEFLGNTNTEAFF; CDR3nt: TGTGCCAGCAGTGAATTTTTAGGCAACACGAACACTGAAGCTTTCTTT
v_gene: TRBV7-3; j_gene: TRBJ2-3; abundance: few; d_gene: TRBD2; CDR3aa: CASSPLGGGLAGADTQYF; CDR3nt: TGTGCCAGCAGCCCCCTCGGGGGTGGACTAGCGGGAGCAGATACGCAGTATTTT
v_gene: TRBV20-1; j_gene: TRBJ2-3; abundance: many; d_gene: -; CDR3aa: CSARVGFAPTITDTQYF; CDR3nt: TGCAGTGCTAGAGTAGGCTTTGCCCCGACCATCACAGATACGCAGTATTTT
v_gene: TRBV28; j_gene: TRBJ2-7; abundance: many; d_gene: TRBD2; CDR3aa: CASSLKLAGGSGSYEQYF; CDR3nt: TGTGCCAGCAGCCTCAAACTAGCGGGGGGGTCTGGCTCCTACGAGCAGTACTTC
v_gene: TRBV30; j_gene: TRBJ2-7; abundance: -; d_gene: TRBD2; CDR3aa: CARNPWGGDTSYEQYF; CDR3nt: TGTGCCCGGAACCCTTGGGGGGGAGACACTAGCTACGAGCAGTACTTC
v_gene: TRBV20-1; j_gene: TRBJ2-7; abundance: few; d_gene: TRBD1; CDR3aa: CSAPGQRAYEQYF; CDR3nt: TGCAGTGCCCCGGGACAGAGAGCCTACGAGCAGTACTTC
v_gene: TRBV3-1; j_gene: TRBJ1-4; abundance: many; d_gene: -; CDR3aa: CASSQDRRTTRGELFF; CDR3nt: TGTGCCAGCAGCCAAGATCGCAGGACTACTAGGGGGGAACTGTTTTTT
v_gene: TRBV27; j_gene: TRBJ2-7; abundance: many; d_gene: -; CDR3aa: CASSFIGERAYEQYF; CDR3nt: TGTGCCAGCAGTTTTATTGGGGAGAGAGCCTACGAGCAGTACTTC
v_gene: TRBV7-2; j_gene: TRBJ2-2; abundance: many; d_gene: -; CDR3aa: CASSLERTGELFF; CDR3nt: TGTGCCAGCAGCTTAGAGAGAACCGGGGAGCTGTTTTTT
v_gene: TRBV6-9; j_gene: TRBJ2-5; abundance: -; d_gene: TRBD1; CDR3aa: CASSYATGWDQETQYF; CDR3nt: TGTGCCAGCAGTTACGCGACAGGGTGGGACCAAGAGACCCAGTACTTC
v_gene: TRBV12-3/TRBV12-4; j_gene: TRBJ1-5; abundance: many; d_gene: -; CDR3aa: CASSPEGSNQPQHF; CDR3nt: TGTGCCAGCAGTCCCGAGGGCAGCAATCAGCCCCAGCATTTT
v_gene: TRBV20-1; j_gene: TRBJ2-7; abundance: many; d_gene: TRBD1; CDR3aa: CSARDVDRGYEQYF; CDR3nt: TGCAGTGCTAGAGACGTAGACAGGGGCTACGAGCAGTACTTC
v_gene: TRBV4-1; j_gene: TRBJ2-5; abundance: few; d_gene: -; CDR3aa: CASSQIKGETQYF; CDR3nt: TGCGCCAGCAGCCAAATAAAAGGGGAGACCCAGTACTTC